This is a list of T cell receptor beta chains from one sample in a study of blood T cells in healthy people across ages. Each CDR3 protein is one row after TCRdb ran MiXCR on the 5' RACE reads. The data hold 1.5 million to 2 million distinct CDR3 sequences, with around half observed a single time. Sequenced sample: blood. Receptors were obtained from a woman aged 35 to 49 in good health. Both conserved end residues are part of each CDR3. A D gene is named only where the DNA matches it firmly. The size field is filled for only some rows; it gives once, few, many or a size class.

length	V	D	size	J	CDR3	DNA
14	TRBV6-5	TRBD2	-	TRBJ2-7	CASSRAGAESEQYF	TGTGCCAGCAGCCGAGCGGGGGCCGAGTCCGAGCAGTACTTC
16	TRBV7-8	TRBD2	-	TRBJ2-3	CASSIKVTSGLDTQYF	TGTGCCAGCAGCATTAAAGTGACTAGCGGGCTAGATACGCAGTATTTT
16	TRBV5-1	-	few	TRBJ1-6	CASSSLVAGKGSPLHF	TGCGCCAGCAGCTCCCTCGTGGCCGGGAAGGGATCACCCCTCCACTTT
12	TRBV29-1	-	-	TRBJ2-7	CSVLQGGYEQYF	TGCAGCGTTCTTCAGGGGGGTTACGAGCAGTACTTC
14	TRBV5-6	-	-	TRBJ1-1	CASSPGSSNTEAFF	TGTGCCAGCAGCCCAGGGAGTTCGAACACTGAAGCTTTCTTT
15	TRBV5-1	TRBD1	few	TRBJ2-5	CASSLGTANLETQYF	TGCGCCAGCAGCTTAGGGACAGCGAATCTAGAGACCCAGTACTTC
16	TRBV16	TRBD1	-	TRBJ1-2	CASSPTTGTGGSGYTF	TGTGCCAGCAGCCCGACCACCGGGACAGGGGGCTCTGGCTACACCTTC
13	TRBV27	-	-	TRBJ2-1	CASSNSRGHEQFF	TGTGCCAGCAGTAATTCACGCGGGCATGAGCAGTTCTTC
16	TRBV12-3/TRBV12-4	-	few	TRBJ2-4	CASRRRTDIAKNIQYF	TGTGCCAGCAGACGAAGGACAGACATAGCCAAAAACATTCAGTACTTC
14	TRBV5-1	TRBD2	-	TRBJ2-1	CASATGGPWNEQFF	TGCGCCAGCGCAACGGGGGGGCCGTGGAATGAGCAGTTCTTC
14	TRBV12-3/TRBV12-4	TRBD1	-	TRBJ2-5	CASRGTGVRETQYF	TGTGCCAGCAGGGGGACAGGGGTCAGAGAGACCCAGTACTTC
14	TRBV5-1	TRBD1	-	TRBJ2-1	CASRGDRSYNEQFF	TGCGCCAGCAGGGGGGACAGGAGCTACAATGAGCAGTTCTTC
15	TRBV5-1	TRBD2	-	TRBJ2-3	CASSAGLAGQDTQYF	TGCGCCAGCAGCGCAGGACTAGCGGGGCAAGATACGCAGTATTTT
14	TRBV4-1	-	few	TRBJ2-4	CASSELIAKNIQYF	TGCGCCAGCAGCGAGTTAATAGCCAAAAACATTCAGTACTTC
14	TRBV29-1	TRBD2	-	TRBJ2-3	CSVPVSGRSNTQYF	TGCAGCGTTCCGGTAAGCGGGAGAAGTAATACGCAGTATTTT
12	TRBV25-1	-	few	TRBJ2-5	CASDVEGETQYF	TGTGCCAGCGATGTTGAGGGCGAGACCCAGTACTTC
15	TRBV7-7	-	once	TRBJ2-7	CASSLAQGIADEQYF	TGTGCTAGCAGCTTAGCGCAGGGAATTGCGGATGAGCAGTACTTC
13	TRBV4-3	-	-	TRBJ2-1	CASSPQTYNGQFF	TGCGCCAGCAGCCCCCAAACTTACAATGGGCAGTTCTTC
16	TRBV28	-	-	TRBJ2-3	CASSRQTGTSTDTQYF	TGTGCCAGCAGTCGGCAAACCGGGACGAGCACAGATACGCAGTATTTT
16	TRBV4-3	-	-	TRBJ2-4	CASSQGRGPVLNIQYF	TGCGCCAGCAGCCAAGGTCGGGGGCCGGTTTTGAACATTCAGTACTTC
13	TRBV20-1	TRBD2	-	TRBJ2-7	CSAGTSGRGEQYF	TGCAGTGCTGGGACTAGCGGGCGGGGCGAGCAGTACTTC
15	TRBV24-1	-	-	TRBJ2-3	CATSDLTDATDTQYF	TGTGCCACCAGTGATTTGACCGACGCCACAGATACGCAGTATTTT
15	TRBV12-5	-	few	TRBJ2-1	CASGLVQGGYNEQFF	TGTGCTAGTGGTTTGGTACAGGGCGGCTACAATGAGCAGTTCTTC
13	TRBV28	-	once	TRBJ1-2	CASSPRGRYGYTF	TGTGCCAGCAGCCCTAGAGGCCGCTATGGCTACACCTTC
14	TRBV10-3	-	many	TRBJ2-1	CAISEVEVRGEQFF	TGTGCCATCAGTGAGGTGGAGGTCCGGGGTGAGCAGTTCTTC
16	TRBV11-3	TRBD1	-	TRBJ2-7	CASSTRVGTGADEQYF	TGTGCCAGCAGCACACGCGTGGGGACAGGGGCTGATGAGCAGTACTTC
16	TRBV11-3	-	-	TRBJ2-3	CASSPKTGRGPGTQYF	TGTGCCAGCAGCCCAAAGACAGGGCGGGGCCCGGGTACGCAGTATTTT
15	TRBV2	-	-	TRBJ1-2	CASTLTETANYGYTF	TGTGCCAGCACCTTAACCGAGACGGCGAACTATGGCTACACCTTC
15	TRBV20-1	TRBD2	few	TRBJ2-5	CSAGVSGGIQETQYF	TGCAGTGCTGGGGTTAGCGGGGGGATCCAAGAGACCCAGTACTTC
12	TRBV20-1	-	-	TRBJ2-1	CSAPAWDNEQFF	TGCAGTGCTCCGGCCTGGGACAATGAGCAGTTCTTC
11	TRBV20-1	-	many	TRBJ2-7	CSARDKYEQYF	TGCAGTGCTAGAGATAAATACGAGCAGTACTTC
15	TRBV5-1	-	-	TRBJ2-3	CASHSSGHSTDTQYF	TGCGCCAGCCACTCCTCGGGGCACAGCACAGATACGCAGTATTTT
15	TRBV9	-	many	TRBJ2-1	CASSVDASSYNEQFF	TGTGCCAGCAGCGTGGACGCGAGCTCCTACAATGAGCAGTTCTTC
14	TRBV5-1	-	few	TRBJ2-5	CASSLDQREETQYF	TGCGCCAGCAGCTTGGATCAGAGGGAAGAGACCCAGTACTTC
13	TRBV29-1	-	many	TRBJ2-7	CSVQQGLEYEQYF	TGCAGCGTCCAACAGGGTCTTGAATACGAGCAGTACTTC
16	TRBV9	TRBD2	-	TRBJ2-3	CASSGSSGGGIDTQYF	TGTGCCAGCAGCGGATCTAGCGGGGGAGGAATAGATACGCAGTATTTT
15	TRBV20-1	TRBD2	-	TRBJ2-7	CSARSGRGGSYEQYF	TGCAGTGCTAGGTCCGGGCGGGGGGGCTCCTACGAGCAGTACTTC
12	TRBV7-8	-	few	TRBJ1-1	CASSLAGGEAFF	TGTGCCAGCAGCTTGGCCGGCGGGGAAGCTTTCTTT
13	TRBV4-1	-	-	TRBJ2-7	CASSPAINHEQYF	TGCGCCAGCAGCCCGGCAATAAACCACGAGCAGTACTTC
17	TRBV4-3	TRBD2	few	TRBJ2-5	CASSQRGLAGGGETQYF	TGCGCCAGCAGCCAGAGAGGACTAGCGGGGGGAGGAGAGACCCAGTACTTC
15	TRBV4-1	-	-	TRBJ1-6	CASSQVGRYNSPLHF	TGCGCCAGCAGCCAAGTGGGCCGGTATAATTCACCCCTCCACTTT
15	TRBV20-1	-	-	TRBJ2-3	CSARGGGTSTDTQYF	TGCAGTGCTAGAGGGGGCGGCACTAGCACAGATACGCAGTATTTT
16	TRBV6-6	-	-	TRBJ1-2	CAILPAATGPNYGYTF	TGTGCCATCCTTCCCGCGGCGACTGGACCAAACTATGGCTACACCTTC
17	TRBV20-1	TRBD2	-	TRBJ2-5	CSAPPGLAGGPRETQYF	TGCAGTGCGCCACCGGGACTAGCGGGGGGGCCTAGAGAGACCCAGTACTTC
14	TRBV12-5	TRBD1	once	TRBJ2-1	CASGFGTGRNEQFF	TGTGCTAGTGGTTTCGGGACAGGGAGGAATGAGCAGTTCTTC
19	TRBV10-1	TRBD2	-	TRBJ2-1	CASSESSSGGHGAYNEQFF	TGCGCCAGCAGTGAGTCTTCTAGCGGGGGACATGGGGCCTACAATGAGCAGTTCTTC
18	TRBV4-1	-	few	TRBJ1-6	CASSQDPNGRGYNSPLHF	TGCGCCAGCAGCCAAGATCCGAATGGAAGGGGCTATAATTCACCCCTCCACTTT
16	TRBV6-5	TRBD2	-	TRBJ2-5	CASSYPRSGGGETQYF	TGTGCCAGCAGTTACCCACGTAGCGGGGGGGGCGAGACCCAGTACTTC
13	TRBV20-1	TRBD1	-	TRBJ2-7	CSALQDRDYEQYF	TGCAGTGCCTTACAGGACAGGGACTACGAGCAGTACTTC
14	TRBV6-6	TRBD2	-	TRBJ2-7	CAITPGRGLRVQYF	TGTGCCATTACTCCCGGGAGGGGCCTTAGGGTTCAGTACTTC
13	TRBV20-1	-	-	TRBJ2-3	CSAIKISTDTQYF	TGCAGTGCTATTAAGATTTCCACAGATACGCAGTATTTT
16	TRBV27	-	-	TRBJ1-4	CASSHTRTSGGEKLFF	TGTGCCAGCAGTCACACACGGACATCCGGAGGTGAAAAACTGTTTTTT
18	TRBV18	TRBD1	-	TRBJ2-1	CASSPRTTGADRDNEQFF	TGTGCCAGCTCACCACGGACAACCGGGGCAGACAGGGACAATGAGCAGTTCTTC
14	TRBV6-5	-	-	TRBJ1-2	CASSYSLGYYGYTF	TGTGCCAGCAGTTACTCTCTGGGATACTATGGCTACACCTTC
13	TRBV6-2/TRBV6-3	-	-	TRBJ1-4	CASRRLDSEKLFF	TGTGCCAGCAGACGCCTGGACAGTGAAAAACTGTTTTTT
14	TRBV7-2	-	-	TRBJ1-5	CASSRTGIHQPQHF	TGTGCCAGCAGCCGGACGGGGATCCATCAGCCCCAGCATTTT
15	TRBV29-1	-	-	TRBJ2-1	CSVGVGSSSYNEQFF	TGCAGCGTTGGTGTGGGGTCGAGCTCCTACAATGAGCAGTTCTTC
14	TRBV6-1	TRBD1	-	TRBJ2-1	CASRRDRGFNEQFF	TGTGCCAGCAGAAGGGACAGGGGGTTCAACGAGCAGTTCTTC
15	TRBV6-2/TRBV6-3	-	-	TRBJ1-4	CASSYDGWLNEKLFF	TGTGCCAGCAGTTACGACGGCTGGCTTAATGAAAAACTGTTTTTT